These 25 T cell receptor beta chains share one sample of origin, sequenced in a study of technical replicates of blood from a handful of donors. Measured with immunoSEQ multiplex PCR; TCRdb has only the in-frame clones, and not every one. The top ten clones hold approximately 0.27% of a sample with roughly 82,000 clones, about 89% of them seen once. The source material was T cells isolated from PBMCs. The receptors were sampled from a human donor in good health.

In this sample, this clone turned up once. The chain couples TRBV28 to TRBJ1-3; D is perhaps TRBD1 (5 bases). This CDR3 is built from 15 residues. V dropped 6 bases and J dropped 5 bases, with 17 bases sitting between them. Germline CDR1 and CDR2: MDHEN and SYDVKM. The CDR3 protein is CASSRTGGARNTIYF. CDR3 nucleotides: TGTGCCAGCAGCCGGACGGGGGGAGCCCGAAACACCATATATTTT.

This rearrangement joins TRBV5-1 to TRBJ1-4, with a weak D call TRBD1 (6 bases). The CDR3 loop spans 13 amino acids. V was trimmed by 2 bases and J by 7 bases, leaving 9 bases between them. Germline loops: CDR1 SGHRS, CDR2 YFSETQ. CDR3 loop: CASSLATGEKLFF. CDR3 DNA sequence: TGCGCCAGCAGCTTAGCGACAGGTGAAAAACTGTTTTTT.

This chain connects TRBV2 to TRBJ1-2; D possibly corresponds to TRBD1 (5 bases). CDR1 is SNHLY and CDR2 is FYNNEI in the germline V gene. The CDR3 covers 15 residues. Trimming took 1 base from V and 4 from J, leaving 13 bases between them. In DNA, the CDR3 is TGTGCCAGCAGTGAAGGAGGTCAGGGAATCTATGGCTACACCTTC. Translating it yields CASSEGGQGIYGYTF.

The chain employs TRBV28 and TRBJ2-1, with unresolved D. CDR3 length: 14 amino acids. CDR1 is MDHEN and CDR2 is SYDVKM in the germline V gene. The V end lost 7 bases, the J end lost 3 bases, and 13 bases lay between the germline ends. CDR3 in amino acids: CASIKGGSYNEQFF. CDR3 nucleotide sequence: TGTGCCAGCATCAAAGGCGGCAGCTACAATGAGCAGTTCTTC.

The rearrangement joins TRBV5-1 to TRBJ2-7; maybe TRBD2 (6 bases). The CDR3 is 17 residues long. Germline lookup yields CDR1 SGHRS and CDR2 YFSETQ. V lost 0 bases and J 5 bases, leaving 21 bases between the germline ends. CDR3 sequence reads: CASSLASVRAGSNEQYF. CDR3 coding DNA: TGCGCCAGCAGCTTGGCCAGCGTTCGGGCGGGGTCAAACGAGCAGTACTTC.

The table lists this clone with a count of one. The chain uses TRBV5-1 and TRBJ2-5, with TRBD2 identical over 9 bases. The CDR3 has 18 residues. Germline CDR1 and CDR2: SGHRS and YFSETQ. Germline trimming cut 4 bases from V and 3 bases from J; bases unmatched to any gene: 16. For the CDR3, the DNA is TGCGCCAGCAGCCCCCTCTCCCCAGCGGGAGGTGGAAAAGAGACCCAGTACTTC. This gives the protein CASSPLSPAGGGKETQYF.

The chain carries TRBV19 and TRBJ2-1, with 12 bases lining up with TRBD2. CDR1 and CDR2 from the germline V gene are LNHDA and SQIVND (reference sequence). The CDR3 covers 15 residues. J was trimmed by 12 bases and V by 2 bases; bases with no gene match: 8. Here the CDR3 reads CASSILAGGPSGQFF. DNA for the CDR3: TGTGCCAGTAGTATACTAGCGGGAGGGCCCTCCGGGCAGTTCTTC.

The CDR3 nucleotides read TGTGCCAGCAGCGATAGTATCATGGCTTTCTTT. Its translation: CASSDSIMAFF. V and J are TRBV7-9 and TRBJ1-1; no clear D gene. From germline, CDR1 is SEHNR and CDR2 FQNEAQ (reference sequence). V lost 5 bases and J 11 bases, leaving 12 bases between the germline ends. The CDR3 loop spans 11 amino acids.

The chain combines TRBV10-1 with TRBJ2-2; D call uncertain. Trimming stripped 4 bases from V and 0 bases from J, with 6 bases between. Looked up from germline, CDR1 is WNHNN and CDR2 is SYGVQD (reference sequence). The CDR3 sequence is 14 residues long. The chain's CDR3 is CASSGISNTGELFF. The CDR3, as DNA: TGCGCCAGCAGTGGTATATCGAACACCGGGGAGCTGTTTTTT.

The V call is TRBV14, the J call TRBJ2-1; TRBD2 matches 11 bases. Germline V gene data show CDR1 as SGHDN and CDR2 as FVKESK. V shed 3 bases, J shed 3 bases, and the junction held 4 bases outside the gene matches. The CDR3 runs to 16 residues. In nucleotides, the CDR3 is TGTGCCAGCAGCCAGTGGACTAGCGGGTACTACAATGAGCAGTTCTTC. Translating it yields CASSQWTSGYYNEQFF.

J is TRBJ1-2 and V is TRBV2, with D possibly matching TRBD1 (5 bases). V lost 8 bases to trimming and J lost 5 bases, with 12 bases between them. CDR1 is SNHLY, CDR2 FYNNEI, per germline. The CDR3 covers 12 residues. The CDR3 loop reads CASFDSGYGYTF. The DNA of the CDR3 is TGTGCCAGCTTTGACAGCGGGTATGGCTACACCTTC.

This chain connects TRBV5-1 to TRBJ2-7, with D perhaps matching TRBD1 (5 bases). The CDR3 runs 15 residues. V lost 0 bases to trimming and J lost 1 base, with 11 bases between them. Looked up from germline, CDR1 is SGHRS and CDR2 is YFSETQ. The CDR3, as DNA: TGCGCCAGCAGCTTGGACAGGTTGGCTTCCTACGAGCAGTACTTC. Amino acid sequence: CASSLDRLASYEQYF.

The chain carries TRBV5-1 and TRBJ2-7; 8 positions match TRBD1. The V gene end was trimmed by 3 bases and the J gene end by 0 bases; junction bases not matched to a gene: 2. Germline-derived CDR1 and CDR2 are SGHRS and YFSETQ. The CDR3 totals 14 residues. CDR3 coding DNA: TGCGCCAGCAGCTGGACAGGGAGCTCCTACGAGCAGTACTTC. This translates into CASSWTGSSYEQYF.

This rearrangement joins TRBV6-1 to TRBJ1-4, with 9 bases lining up with TRBD1. The CDR3 consists of 14 residues. Germline V gene sequence: CDR1 MNHNS, CDR2 SASEGT. Trimming removed 8 bases from V and 3 bases from J; junction bases left unmatched: 4. The CDR3 bases are TGTGCCAGCGGCTGGACAGGGGCTAATGAAAAACTGTTTTTT. Amino acids: CASGWTGANEKLFF.

The chain carries TRBV27 and TRBJ1-2; 9 nucleotides align to TRBD1. CDR3 length: 18 amino acids. V was pared by 5 bases and J by 4 bases, with 17 bases of the junction left unmatched. Germline-derived CDR1 and CDR2 are MNHEY and SMNVEV (reference sequence). CDR3 bases: TGTGCCAGCAGTCCCCCGAAATTACTGGACAGGGGAGTCTATGGCTACACCTTC. Translated: CASSPPKLLDRGVYGYTF.

The chain joins TRBV7-2 to TRBJ2-1, with 8 bases aligning to TRBD2. The CDR3 is made up of 15 amino acids. Germline V lookup: CDR1 SGHTA, CDR2 FQGNSA. The junction had 8 bases not matched to a gene; V was cut back by 6 bases and J by 4 bases. CDR3 sequence reads: CASRQSGSQYNEQFF. The CDR3, as DNA: TGTGCCAGCAGGCAGAGCGGGAGTCAGTACAATGAGCAGTTCTTC.

The chain recombines TRBV14 with TRBJ1-2; D call uncertain. The CDR3 consists of 14 residues. Germline-derived CDR1 and CDR2 are SGHDN and FVKESK. V was pared by 0 bases and J by 3 bases, with 8 bases between. The CDR3 DNA reads TGTGCCAGCAGCCAAGATGCGGAGGACTATGGCTACACCTTC. The encoded protein is CASSQDAEDYGYTF.

The rearrangement uses TRBV11-2 and TRBJ2-7; D gene unclear. The CDR3 contains 13 residues. Trimming shortened V by 5 bases and J by 12 bases, and 20 bases separated the two germline ends. CDR1 is SGHAT, CDR2 FQNNGV, per germline. The DNA for the CDR3 is TGTGCCAGCAGCCCCCGCTTTGACGGGTTGGCGTACTTC. Encoded protein: CASSPRFDGLAYF.

The chain couples TRBV6-5 to TRBJ1-1; the D gene is possibly TRBD1 (5 bases). Germline V gene sequence: CDR1 MNHEY, CDR2 SVGAGI. Trimming left V 4 bases short and J 3 bases short, with 12 bases between. The CDR3 spans 14 residues. The CDR3 protein is CASSSIDRYTEAFF. CDR3 in DNA: TGTGCCAGCAGTTCCATCGACAGATACACTGAAGCTTTCTTT.

This chain uses TRBV7-9 with TRBJ1-2; 7 positions agree with TRBD1. Germline lookup yields CDR1 SEHNR and CDR2 FQNEAQ (reference sequence). The length of the CDR3 is 12 residues. V gave up 5 bases and J gave up 13 bases; unmatched junction bases: 10. CDR3: CASSLDRDLGTF. The CDR3 DNA sequence: TGTGCCAGCAGCCTAGACAGGGATTTAGGCACCTTC.

The rearrangement joins TRBV28 to TRBJ2-7, with 9 bases fitting TRBD1. CDR3 size: 15 residues. The J segment lost 2 bases and the V segment lost 4 bases, leaving 6 bases of the junction unmatched. CDR1 and CDR2 from the germline V gene are MDHEN and SYDVKM. The chain's CDR3 is CASSSRDRDTYEQYF. CDR3 sequence (DNA): TGTGCCAGCAGTTCCCGGGACAGGGACACCTACGAGCAGTACTTC.

V and J are TRBV6-1 and TRBJ1-2; D not certain. Germline V lookup: CDR1 MNHNS, CDR2 SASEGT. V dropped 3 bases and J dropped 4 bases, with 3 bases sitting between them. This CDR3 is built from 11 residues. The CDR3 loop is CASSDIYGYTF. The CDR3 region has the DNA TGTGCCAGCAGTGACATCTATGGCTACACCTTC.

This clone was detected only once. This CDR3 reads CASSRRGGPLHF. CDR3 in DNA: TGTGCCAGCAGCCGACGTGGGGGGCCCCTCCACTTT. The chain is built from TRBV5-4 and TRBJ1-6; a weak D match, TRBD1 (5 bases). Germline V gene sequence: CDR1 SGHNT, CDR2 YYREEE (reference sequence). This CDR3 contains 12 residues. V was clipped by 4 bases and J by 13 bases, with 12 bases between them.

The chain is built from TRBV19 and TRBJ2-3; TRBD2 might be the D (5 bases). The CDR3 is 14 residues long. The germline V gene encodes CDR1 LNHDA and CDR2 SQIVND (reference sequence). V lost 4 bases and J lost 0, with 8 bases in between. The CDR3 DNA is TGTGCCAGTAGTACCAGGACTAGCACAGATACGCAGTATTTT. It specifies CASSTRTSTDTQYF.

This clone was observed a handful of times. This rearrangement joins TRBV19 to TRBJ1-5, with 8 bases that match TRBD1. This CDR3 comprises 15 residues. Germline V gene lookup returns CDR1 LNHDA and CDR2 SQIVND (reference sequence). V shed 5 bases, J shed 0 bases, and the junction held 3 bases outside the gene matches. The CDR3 DNA reads TGTGCCAGTAGTCTGACAGGGGATAGCAATCAGCCCCAGCATTTT. It translates to CASSLTGDSNQPQHF.